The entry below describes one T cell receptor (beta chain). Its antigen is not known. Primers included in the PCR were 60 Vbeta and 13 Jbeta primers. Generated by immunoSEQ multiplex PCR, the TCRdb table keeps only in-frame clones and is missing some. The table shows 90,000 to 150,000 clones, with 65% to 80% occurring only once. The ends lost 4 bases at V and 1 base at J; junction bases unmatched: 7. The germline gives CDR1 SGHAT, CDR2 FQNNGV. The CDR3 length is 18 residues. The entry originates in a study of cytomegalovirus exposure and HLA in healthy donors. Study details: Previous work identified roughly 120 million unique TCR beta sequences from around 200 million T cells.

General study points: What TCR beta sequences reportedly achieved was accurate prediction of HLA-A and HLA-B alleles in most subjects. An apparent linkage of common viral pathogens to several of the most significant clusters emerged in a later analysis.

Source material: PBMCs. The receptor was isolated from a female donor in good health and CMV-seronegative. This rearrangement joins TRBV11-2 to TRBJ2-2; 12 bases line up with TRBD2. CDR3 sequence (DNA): TGTGCCAGCAGCTCCGCCACACTAGCGGGGGGGAACACCGGGGAGCTGTTTTTT. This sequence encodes CASSSATLAGGNTGELFF.